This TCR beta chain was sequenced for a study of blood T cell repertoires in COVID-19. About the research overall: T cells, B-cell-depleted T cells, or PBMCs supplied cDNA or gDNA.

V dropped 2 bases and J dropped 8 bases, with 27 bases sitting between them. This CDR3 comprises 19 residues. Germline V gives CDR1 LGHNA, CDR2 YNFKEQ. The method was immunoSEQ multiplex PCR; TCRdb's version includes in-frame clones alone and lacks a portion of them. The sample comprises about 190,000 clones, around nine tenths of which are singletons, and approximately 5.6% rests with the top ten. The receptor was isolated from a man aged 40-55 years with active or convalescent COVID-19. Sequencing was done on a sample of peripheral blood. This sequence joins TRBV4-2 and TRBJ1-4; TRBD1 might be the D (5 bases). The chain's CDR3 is CASSQRPAARGGAGEKLFF. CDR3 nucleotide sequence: TGTGCCAGCAGCCAACGCCCGGCCGCTCGCGGGGGTGCTGGGGAAAAACTGTTTTTT.